One sample yielded the 9 T cell receptor beta chains listed below, sequenced in a study of cytomegalovirus exposure and HLA in healthy donors. PCR employed 60 Vbeta and 13 Jbeta primers. Clones were sequenced by immunoSEQ multiplex PCR, and TCRdb holds only the in-frame ones, with some missing. Here the sample spans about 130,000 clones, about 80% being singletons. Sequencing used PBMCs. All receptors come from a man aged 40-49 years in good health and CMV-seronegative.

The rearrangement links TRBV5-1 to TRBJ2-7, with 7 bases aligning to TRBD1. The CDR3 consists of 15 residues. The junction had 9 bases not matched to a gene; V was cut back by 3 bases and J by 3 bases. CDR1 is SGHRS and CDR2 is YFSETQ in the germline V gene. The CDR3 DNA is TGCGCCAGCAGCTCACAGACAGGGTCGGTCTACGAGCAGTACTTC. Translated: CASSSQTGSVYEQYF.

The V gene is TRBV27, the J gene TRBJ2-7, with 8 nucleotides matching TRBD1. This CDR3 has 17 residues. Germline lookup yields CDR1 MNHEY and CDR2 SMNVEV (reference sequence). V was pared by 3 bases and J by 0 bases, with 10 bases of the junction left unmatched. The CDR3 nucleotides read TGTGCCAGCAGTTTTGGCAGGGGGCAGGTCAGCTCCTACGAGCAGTACTTC. Residues: CASSFGRGQVSSYEQYF.

The chain links TRBV7-2 to TRBJ2-5; D gene ambiguous. CDR3 size: 13 residues. V was clipped by 0 bases and J by 4 bases, with 6 bases between them. Germline values: CDR1 SGHTA, CDR2 FQGNSA. CDR3 DNA sequence: TGTGCCAGCAGCTTAGCGTCGAGAGAGACCCAGTACTTC. Protein: CASSLASRETQYF. Full variable domain (rest looked up from reference TRBV7-2 and TRBJ2-5): GAGVSQSPSNKVTEKGKDVELRCDPISGHTALYWYRQSLGQGLEFLIYFQGNSAPDKSGLPSDRFSAERTGGSVSTLTIQRTQQEDSAVYLCASSLASRETQYFGPGTRLLVL.

The chain employs TRBV2 and TRBJ1-6; no clear D. The CDR3 runs 13 residues. With 6 bases removed from V and 4 bases from J, the gap between germline ends came to 7 bases. The germline CDR1 and CDR2 sequences are SNHLY and FYNNEI. This CDR3 reads CASRSQYNSPLHF. The CDR3 DNA reads as TGTGCCAGCAGGAGCCAATATAATTCACCCCTCCACTTT.

The J gene is TRBJ2-4, the V gene TRBV6-6; the match to TRBD1 covers 10 bases. Germline loops: CDR1 MNHNY, CDR2 SVGAGI (reference sequence). This CDR3 has 14 residues. V lost 6 bases and J lost 9; bases outside the gene matches: 8. CDR3 sequence (DNA): TGTGCCAGCAGAGCCGGGACAGGGGTAGTCATTCAGTACTTC. Protein: CASRAGTGVVIQYF.

The chain couples TRBV4-3 to TRBJ1-1, with 8 bases that match TRBD1. Germline loops: CDR1 LGHNA, CDR2 YSLEER. This CDR3 is built from 13 residues. V was pared by 4 bases and J by 8 bases, with 6 bases of the junction left unmatched. The CDR3 loop is CASSPRDRREAFF. The CDR3 DNA reads as TGCGCCAGCAGCCCCCGGGACAGGCGGGAAGCTTTCTTT.

This chain links TRBV11-3 with TRBJ1-5; 8 bases match TRBD1. The germline gives CDR1 SGHNT, CDR2 YENEEA. The V and J ends lost 3 bases and 5 bases, in that order; junction bases with no gene match: 6. The CDR3 totals 15 residues. The DNA of the CDR3 is TGTGCCAGCAGCTTTCGACAGGGGTTCCATCAGCCCCAGCATTTT. This gives the protein CASSFRQGFHQPQHF.

This clone was found a few times. The CDR3 DNA sequence: TGTGCCAGCAGCTTAACCCCGGAGGTCGGCTACACCTTC. It encodes CASSLTPEVGYTF. The J gene is TRBJ1-2, the V gene TRBV7-9; D is ambiguous. Germline assignment: CDR1 SEHNR and CDR2 FQNEAQ (reference sequence). The CDR3 is 13 amino acids. V lost 2 bases to trimming and J lost 8 bases, with 12 bases between them.

This chain connects TRBV14 to TRBJ1-1; D may be TRBD1 (5 bases). Germline loops: CDR1 SGHDN, CDR2 FVKESK. The V and J ends lost 0 bases and 11 bases respectively, with 10 bases between them. The CDR3 spans 12 residues. The CDR3, as DNA: TGTGCCAGCAGCCAAGAGTGGGGGGAGGCTTTCTTT. Its translation is CASSQEWGEAFF.